A selection of T cell receptor beta chains follows, all from one sample in a study of shared clonotypes between healthy human individuals. Measured with immunoSEQ multiplex PCR; TCRdb has only the in-frame clones, and not every one. Of over 1.5 million clones listed, around 98% are singletons. The specimen was naive CD4+ T cells sorted from blood. The receptors derive from a man under 40 in good health. Both conserved end residues are part of each CDR3. A D gene is named only where the DNA matches it firmly. Clone size appears in some rows only: once, few, many, or a class for an expanded clone.

j_gene	v_gene	d_gene	abundance	CDR3nt	CDR3aa
TRBJ2-3	TRBV18	NA	NA	TGTGCCAGCTCACCAAAGGGCGGAGGGGATACGCAGTATTTT	CASSPKGGGDTQYF
TRBJ1-2	TRBV19	NA	NA	TGTGCCAGTAGTGCCGGGACTGGGGAGGTCGGCTATGGCTACACCTTC	CASSAGTGEVGYGYTF
TRBJ2-1	TRBV7-8	TRBD1	NA	TGTGCCAGCAGCTTCCCCCGGGACAGGGCCAACAATGAGCAGTTCTTC	CASSFPRDRANNEQFF
TRBJ1-1	TRBV6-5	NA	NA	TGTGCCAGCAGTTACTCGATCGGGAGGCCTGAAGCTTTCTTT	CASSYSIGRPEAFF
TRBJ2-7	TRBV7-9	NA	NA	TGTGCCAGCAGCTCAAACCTTCTAGGAGGGGGGGACTACGAGCAGTACTTC	CASSSNLLGGGDYEQYF
TRBJ2-6	TRBV27	NA	NA	TGTGCCAGCAGGATAACAGGGTCTGGGGCCAACGTCCTGACTTTC	CASRITGSGANVLTF
TRBJ2-7	TRBV10-1	TRBD1	NA	TGCGCCAGCAGTGAGGGACAGGGGTGGGCCTACGAGCAGTACTTC	CASSEGQGWAYEQYF
TRBJ1-2	TRBV18	TRBD1	NA	TGTGCCAGCAGAAGGTCAGGGGGCGATAGCTATGGCTACACCTTC	CASRRSGGDSYGYTF
TRBJ2-1	TRBV18	NA	once	TGTGCCAGCTCACCAGGGGCAGGGAACAATGAGCAGTTCTTC	CASSPGAGNNEQFF
TRBJ1-3	TRBV28	NA	NA	TGTGCCAGCAGTCCTCCCCACCAAAGCTCTGGAAACACCATATATTTT	CASSPPHQSSGNTIYF
TRBJ2-3	TRBV28	NA	NA	TGTGCCAGCCGGCCTACAGGGAGAGCAGATACGCAGTATTTT	CASRPTGRADTQYF
TRBJ2-3	TRBV10-3	TRBD2	NA	TGTGCCATCAGCGGGACTAGCGGGGGGGTTAGGGATACGCAGTATTTT	CAISGTSGGVRDTQYF
TRBJ2-1	TRBV27	NA	NA	TGTGCCAGCAGTTTCGCAGGGAATCCCTACAATGAGCAGTTCTTC	CASSFAGNPYNEQFF
TRBJ2-1	TRBV5-1	NA	NA	TGCGCCAGCAGCTTGGGTGGCGGGAAGGGCTACAATGAGCAGTTCTTC	CASSLGGGKGYNEQFF
TRBJ2-1	TRBV4-1	TRBD2	NA	TGCGCCAGCAGCCAACCCCCTAGCGGAGCCTACAATGAGCAGTTCTTC	CASSQPPSGAYNEQFF
TRBJ2-5	TRBV5-1	NA	once	NA	CASSGFGQGASETQYF
TRBJ2-7	TRBV5-4	TRBD2	NA	TGTGCCAGCAGCACAAGCGGGAGGGCCGTCGAGCAGTACTTC	CASSTSGRAVEQYF
TRBJ2-2	TRBV28	NA	NA	TGTGCCAGCACCCTGACAGCCCTAAAGGGGCTGAACACCGGGGAGCTGTTTTTT	CASTLTALKGLNTGELFF
TRBJ2-5	TRBV18	NA	NA	TGTGCCAGCTCCCTGAAAGAGACCCAGTACTTC	CASSLKETQYF
TRBJ1-3	TRBV30	NA	NA	TGTGCCTGGAGTCCTGGGGGCTCTGGAAACACCATATATTTT	CAWSPGGSGNTIYF
TRBJ2-3	TRBV10-2	NA	once	TGCGCCAGCACCCCCCAGGGGAGTGGGACAGATACGCAGTATTTT	CASTPQGSGTDTQYF
TRBJ1-3	TRBV9	TRBD1	NA	TGTGCCAGCAGCGTAGCTGGACAGGGATTCTCTGGAAACACCATATATTTT	CASSVAGQGFSGNTIYF
TRBJ2-7	TRBV6-5	TRBD1	NA	TGTGCCAGCAGTGTACCGGGACAGGGGCTCCACGAGCAGTACTTC	CASSVPGQGLHEQYF
TRBJ2-2	TRBV7-8	TRBD2	once	TGTGCCAGCAGCTTAGCAGGGACTAGCGGGAGGATGGTTCGGACCGGGGAGCTGTTTTTT	CASSLAGTSGRMVRTGELFF
TRBJ2-1	TRBV7-2	TRBD2	NA	TGTGCCAGCAGCCTCGCCGGGACTAGCGGAACCAATGAGCAGTTCTTC	CASSLAGTSGTNEQFF
TRBJ2-6	TRBV29-1	NA	NA	TGCAGCGTCGGCGGCGTCGGATGGGGGGCCAACGTCCTGACTTTC	CSVGGVGWGANVLTF
TRBJ2-7	TRBV4-1	NA	NA	TGCGCCAGCAGCCAAGTTATTGACTACTACGAGCAGTACTTC	CASSQVIDYYEQYF
TRBJ1-2	TRBV5-4	NA	NA	TGTGCCAGCAGCCGCGACAGTAATCCCACCTTC	CASSRDSNPTF
TRBJ2-7	TRBV5-1	TRBD1	NA	TGCGCCAGCAGACTATGGGGACAGGGAGAGGACGAGCAGTACTTC	CASRLWGQGEDEQYF
TRBJ1-1	TRBV20-1	NA	NA	TGCAGTGCTAGTTACATTCGTGAAGCTTTCTTT	CSASYIREAFF
TRBJ2-4	TRBV18	NA	NA	TGTGCCAGCTCACCACCGATAGCCAAAAACATTCAGTACTTC	CASSPPIAKNIQYF
TRBJ2-7	TRBV7-9	NA	NA	TGTGCCAGCAGCTTCGCCAGGGGAGGAAGCTACGAGCAGTACTTC	CASSFARGGSYEQYF
TRBJ2-1	TRBV25-1	NA	once	TGTGCCAGCAGTGACAGCAGATCCTACAATGAGCAGTTCTTC	CASSDSRSYNEQFF
TRBJ2-7	TRBV18	TRBD1	NA	TGTGCCAGCTCACCCATCCATCCCGGGACAGGTACCTACGAGCAGTACTTC	CASSPIHPGTGTYEQYF
TRBJ2-1	TRBV13	NA	NA	TGTGCCAGCAGCTCGCCCTGGAAAAACAATGAGCAGTTCTTC	CASSSPWKNNEQFF
TRBJ2-3	TRBV30	NA	NA	TGTGCCTGGAGTGCTCACCTAGGACTGGCAGATACGCAGTATTTT	CAWSAHLGLADTQYF
TRBJ1-4	TRBV6-1	NA	NA	TGTGCCAGCAGTGCGGACAGAAGCCATAATGAAAAACTGTTTTTT	CASSADRSHNEKLFF
TRBJ2-1	TRBV7-7	NA	once	TGTGCCAGCAGCTCTCACGCAGCCTCCAATGAGCAGTTCTTC	CASSSHAASNEQFF
TRBJ2-5	TRBV5-6	NA	NA	TGTGCCAGCAGTGTACAGGGCTCCGGGACCCAGTACTTC	CASSVQGSGTQYF
TRBJ2-2	TRBV28	NA	NA	TGTGCCAGCAGCCCCACCCCAGGGCGAAATTACCCTAACACCGGGGAGCTGTTTTTT	CASSPTPGRNYPNTGELFF
TRBJ2-7	TRBV7-2	TRBD2	NA	TGTGCCAGCAGCTTGCGGGAGGGAAACTACGAGCAGTACTTC	CASSLREGNYEQYF
TRBJ2-7	TRBV27	NA	NA	TGTGCCAGCAGCCTCCGGGGGACGGACGGGCAGTACTTC	CASSLRGTDGQYF